The T cell receptor beta chain described here comes from a study of siplizumab effects on memory and regulatory T cells. Concerning this clone itself: The target antigen is unknown.

The trim removed 1 base at V and 2 bases at J, leaving 3 bases unmatched. Per the germline V gene, CDR1 is SGHTA and CDR2 is FQGNSA. The CDR3 is made up of 15 amino acids. Regarding the study as a whole: Roughly 80-96% of proliferating CD4+ or CD8+ clones lacked an assignable naive or memory phenotype. Suppressive activity of Tregs proliferating in siplizumab cultures remained unconfirmed.

Profiling relied on immunoSEQ multiplex PCR, and the TCRdb table lists in-frame clones only, not all of them. This sample carries about 110,000 clones, just under 95% of them seen once, and the ten largest clones take 1% to 1.5%. Input material: CD4+ T cells sorted from blood. The TCR sequence derives from a human donor in good health. The chain couples TRBV7-2 to TRBJ2-3, with 7 positions matching TRBD1. The CDR3 DNA follows: TGTGCCAGCAGCTTAGGGGGACAGTTCACAGATACGCAGTATTTT. It specifies CASSLGGQFTDTQYF.